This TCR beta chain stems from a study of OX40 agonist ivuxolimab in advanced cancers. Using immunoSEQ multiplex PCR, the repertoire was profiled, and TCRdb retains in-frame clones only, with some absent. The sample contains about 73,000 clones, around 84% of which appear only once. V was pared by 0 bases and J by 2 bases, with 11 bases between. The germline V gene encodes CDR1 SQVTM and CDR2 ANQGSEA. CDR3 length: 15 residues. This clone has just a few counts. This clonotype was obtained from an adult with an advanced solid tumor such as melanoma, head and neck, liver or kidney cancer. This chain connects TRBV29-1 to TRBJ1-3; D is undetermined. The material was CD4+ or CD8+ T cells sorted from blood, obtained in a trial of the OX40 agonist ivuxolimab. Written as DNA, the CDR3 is TGCAGCGTTGAAGATCAGCGGGAAACTGGAAACACCATATATTTT. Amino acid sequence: CSVEDQRETGNTIYF.